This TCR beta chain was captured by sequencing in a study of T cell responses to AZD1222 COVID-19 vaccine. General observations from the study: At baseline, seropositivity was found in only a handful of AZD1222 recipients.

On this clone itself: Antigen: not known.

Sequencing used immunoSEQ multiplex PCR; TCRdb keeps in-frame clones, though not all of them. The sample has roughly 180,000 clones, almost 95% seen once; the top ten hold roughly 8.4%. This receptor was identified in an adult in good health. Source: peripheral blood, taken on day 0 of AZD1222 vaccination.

CDR3 in amino acids: CSVEEGRGAGAYTDTQYF. The DNA of the CDR3 is TGCAGCGTTGAAGAGGGTCGAGGTGCGGGGGCCTACACAGATACGCAGTATTTT. This chain connects TRBV29-1 to TRBJ2-3; maybe TRBD2 (7 bases). Per germline, CDR1 SQVTM and CDR2 ANQGSEA. The CDR3 covers 18 residues. Trimming cost V 0 bases and J 2 bases, with 21 bases left between them.